These T cell receptor beta chains were read from a single sample in a study of shared clonotypes between healthy human individuals. TCRdb's table, derived via immunoSEQ multiplex PCR, lists solely in-frame clones and lacks some. The profile shows 2,100,000 or so clones, approximately 94% of them singletons. Specimen: naive CD4+ T cells sorted from blood. These receptors all come from a man younger than 35 in good health. The CDR3 runs from the conserved cysteine through the conserved F or W. The order of the fields is D gene, J gene, V gene, clone size, CDR3 protein, CDR3 DNA. A D gene is named only where the DNA matches it firmly. Part of the rows lack a size; the others show once, few, many or a class for expanded clones.

d_call: TRBD1; j_call: TRBJ2-7; v_call: TRBV14; clone_size: .; cdr3_aa: CTAGQGANEQYF; cdr3_nt: TGCACAGCGGGACAGGGGGCAAATGAGCAGTACTTC
d_call: .; j_call: TRBJ2-1; v_call: TRBV5-1; clone_size: .; cdr3_aa: CASSLAASVDEQFF; cdr3_nt: TGCGCCAGCAGCTTGGCGGCTAGCGTGGATGAGCAGTTCTTC
d_call: .; j_call: TRBJ2-1; v_call: TRBV5-1; clone_size: .; cdr3_aa: CASSLERVQFF; cdr3_nt: TGCGCCAGCAGCTTGGAGCGTGTGCAGTTCTTC
d_call: .; j_call: TRBJ2-7; v_call: TRBV5-1; clone_size: .; cdr3_aa: CASSLALGSGYEQYF; cdr3_nt: TGCGCCAGCAGCTTGGCCCTGGGTTCCGGGTACGAGCAGTACTTC
d_call: TRBD2; j_call: TRBJ2-7; v_call: TRBV6-5; clone_size: .; cdr3_aa: CASSPLAGAREQYF; cdr3_nt: TGTGCCAGCAGCCCACTAGCGGGGGCTCGTGAGCAGTACTTC
d_call: TRBD2; j_call: TRBJ2-7; v_call: TRBV6-5; clone_size: .; cdr3_aa: CASSSGTSGASYEQYF; cdr3_nt: TGTGCCAGCAGTTCCGGGACTAGCGGGGCCTCCTACGAGCAGTACTTC
d_call: TRBD1; j_call: TRBJ1-1; v_call: TRBV11-3; clone_size: .; cdr3_aa: CASSTGQGNTEAFF; cdr3_nt: TGTGCCAGCAGCACAGGACAGGGGAACACTGAAGCTTTCTTT
d_call: .; j_call: TRBJ2-2; v_call: TRBV7-8; clone_size: once; cdr3_aa: CASSLFGGTGELFF; cdr3_nt: TGTGCCAGCAGCTTATTTGGAGGAACCGGGGAGCTGTTTTTT
d_call: .; j_call: TRBJ2-4; v_call: TRBV23-1; clone_size: .; cdr3_aa: CASSQSGRIGNIQYF; cdr3_nt: TGCGCCAGCAGTCAATCCGGCAGGATCGGAAACATTCAGTACTTC
d_call: TRBD1; j_call: TRBJ2-7; v_call: TRBV6-5; clone_size: .; cdr3_aa: CASRSGTGYLEQYF; cdr3_nt: TGTGCCAGCAGATCGGGGACAGGCTACCTCGAGCAGTACTTC
d_call: .; j_call: TRBJ1-2; v_call: TRBV19; clone_size: .; cdr3_aa: CASSGGPRGFRNGYTF; cdr3_nt: TGTGCCAGTAGTGGAGGGCCCCGGGGATTCAGGAATGGCTACACCTTC
d_call: .; j_call: TRBJ2-7; v_call: TRBV28; clone_size: once; cdr3_aa: CASSPTRTVEQYF; cdr3_nt: TGTGCCAGCAGTCCCACTCGGACAGTCGAGCAGTACTTC
d_call: TRBD1; j_call: TRBJ2-5; v_call: TRBV28; clone_size: .; cdr3_aa: CASSLRTGGDGDF; cdr3_nt: TGTGCCAGCAGTTTAAGGACAGGGGGCGACGGGGACTTC
d_call: TRBD1; j_call: TRBJ2-7; v_call: TRBV7-2; clone_size: .; cdr3_aa: CASSHGTAISYEQYF; cdr3_nt: TGTGCCAGCAGCCACGGGACAGCGATATCCTACGAGCAGTACTTC
d_call: .; j_call: TRBJ1-1; v_call: TRBV30; clone_size: .; cdr3_aa: CAWRRESPGTEAFF; cdr3_nt: TGTGCCTGGAGGAGGGAGAGTCCGGGCACTGAAGCTTTCTTT
d_call: TRBD1; j_call: TRBJ2-1; v_call: TRBV18; clone_size: once; cdr3_aa: CASSPLGTGGMNEQFF; cdr3_nt: TGTGCCAGCTCACCATTGGGGACAGGGGGCATGAATGAGCAGTTCTTC
d_call: .; j_call: TRBJ1-1; v_call: TRBV14; clone_size: .; cdr3_aa: CASSQDHTVEAEAFF; cdr3_nt: TGTGCCAGCAGCCAAGATCATACCGTGGAGGCTGAAGCTTTCTTT
d_call: TRBD2; j_call: TRBJ2-7; v_call: TRBV7-2; clone_size: .; cdr3_aa: CASSLGLAGVSGEQYF; cdr3_nt: TGTGCCAGCAGCTTAGGCCTAGCGGGAGTGTCGGGCGAGCAGTACTTC
d_call: .; j_call: TRBJ1-4; v_call: TRBV28; clone_size: once; cdr3_aa: CASSFPGTNEKLFF; cdr3_nt: TGTGCCAGCAGTTTTCCAGGTACTAATGAAAAACTGTTTTTT
d_call: .; j_call: TRBJ2-7; v_call: TRBV15; clone_size: .; cdr3_aa: CATSRDQGSYEQYF; cdr3_nt: TGTGCCACCAGCAGAGATCAGGGATCCTACGAGCAGTACTTC
d_call: TRBD2; j_call: TRBJ2-3; v_call: TRBV28; clone_size: .; cdr3_aa: CASSQWTSGGASTDTQYF; cdr3_nt: TGTGCCAGCAGCCAGTGGACTAGCGGGGGGGCTAGCACAGATACGCAGTATTTT
d_call: .; j_call: TRBJ2-7; v_call: TRBV6-6; clone_size: .; cdr3_aa: CASQGRQRYPYEQYF; cdr3_nt: TGTGCCAGCCAGGGTCGGCAGCGGTATCCCTACGAGCAGTACTTC